Shown below are 3 T cell receptor beta chains from a single sample sequenced in a study of shared clonotypes between healthy human individuals. Profiling relied on immunoSEQ multiplex PCR, and the TCRdb table lists in-frame clones only, not all of them. The sample records 1.6 million or so clones, over 95% being singletons. The sample was naive CD4+ T cells sorted from blood. Sample subset: CD45RA+ positively selected. Source of these receptors: a man aged 25 to 40 in good health.

This chain uses TRBV28 with TRBJ1-5, with TRBD1 matching over 10 bases. This CDR3 has 15 residues. The germline V gene encodes CDR1 MDHEN and CDR2 SYDVKM. The ends lost 6 bases at V and 5 bases at J; junction bases unmatched: 7. CDR3 amino acids: CASRWTGGWDQPQHF. CDR3 in DNA: TGTGCCAGCAGGTGGACAGGGGGTTGGGATCAGCCCCAGCATTTT.

This chain links TRBV27 with TRBJ2-7; 9 nucleotides match TRBD1. This CDR3 has 15 amino acids. V lost 5 bases and J lost 6; bases outside the gene matches: 11. CDR1 is MNHEY and CDR2 is SMNVEV in the germline V gene (reference sequence). CDR3 sequence (DNA): TGTGCCAGCAGTCCCTCCGGGACAGGGACAGGCGAGCAGTACTTC. It encodes CASSPSGTGTGEQYF.

V is TRBV7-6 and J is TRBJ2-7; 10 bases are shared with TRBD2. Germline loops: CDR1 SGHVS, CDR2 FNYEAQ. The J segment lost 4 bases and the V segment lost 4 bases, leaving 1 base of the junction unmatched. The CDR3 totals 13 residues. The CDR3 loop is CASSWTSGYEQYF. In nucleotides, the CDR3 is TGTGCCAGCAGCTGGACTAGCGGTTACGAGCAGTACTTC.